Following are 30 T cell receptor beta chains from one sample sequenced in a study of hypomethylating agent response in myelodysplastic syndrome. TCRdb's table, derived via immunoSEQ multiplex PCR, lists solely in-frame clones and lacks some. Of approximately 5,900 clones listed, roughly four fifths are singletons. This sample comprised bone marrow, obtained before or after starting hypomethylating agent treatment for myelodysplastic syndrome (not recorded which). Receptors originate from a human donor with myelodysplastic syndrome.

The V and J genes are TRBV7-9 and TRBJ1-4; possible D gene TRBD1, 6 bases. Germline V gene lookup returns CDR1 SEHNR and CDR2 FQNEAQ (reference sequence). The CDR3 has 18 amino acids. Trimming pared 1 base from V and 1 base from J, leaving 16 bases between. The CDR3 region is CASSLGGGLGETNEKLFF. The CDR3 region has the DNA TGTGCCAGCAGCTTAGGAGGGGGGCTCGGAGAAACTAATGAAAAACTGTTTTTT.

The rearrangement joins TRBV29-1 to TRBJ1-1; the D is unclear. The germline V gene encodes CDR1 SQVTM and CDR2 ANQGSEA. There are 13 residues in the CDR3. V was shortened by 2 bases and J by 1 base, with 8 bases between the two germline ends. The CDR3: CSVEPGGNTEAFF. The DNA for the CDR3 is TGCAGCGTTGAACCTGGAGGGAACACTGAAGCTTTCTTT.

The genes are TRBV6-1 and TRBJ2-1, with a possible D match to TRBD1 (5 bases). The CDR3 is made up of 14 amino acids. The germline V and J ends were trimmed by 3 bases and 6 bases, with 12 bases remaining between them. The V gene's germline CDR1 is MNHNS and CDR2 SASEGT. The CDR3 sequence is CASSESGRSNEQFF. In nucleotides, the CDR3 is TGTGCCAGCAGTGAGTCAGGGCGGAGCAATGAGCAGTTCTTC.

The chain combines TRBV6-1 with TRBJ1-1, with no clear D. CDR1 is MNHNS, CDR2 SASEGT, per germline. The CDR3 is made up of 15 amino acids. Trimming pared 6 bases from V and 1 base from J, leaving 15 bases between. The CDR3 coding sequence is TGTGCCAGCAGGGAGTTGCAGGTCCGGAACACTGAAGCTTTCTTT. Translated: CASRELQVRNTEAFF.

The V call is TRBV30, the J call TRBJ2-2, with D perhaps matching TRBD2 (7 bases). The CDR3 is 16 residues long. Deletions cut 4 bases from V and 6 bases from J, with 21 bases between. Germline CDR1 is GTSNPN and CDR2 is SVGIG (reference sequence). CDR3 in DNA: TGTGCCTGGACCCCTGCGGGGGCAGTATCCGCCGGGGAGCTGTTTTTT. Its protein is CAWTPAGAVSAGELFF.

This chain connects TRBV19 to TRBJ2-7; 8 nucleotides align to TRBD2. Losses at the gene ends were 10 bases for V and 3 bases for J; bases not matched to a gene: 17. The CDR3 totals 16 residues. Germline CDR1 and CDR2: LNHDA and SQIVND (reference sequence). The CDR3 nucleotides read TGTGCCACCGGACAGAGTCATAGCGGGATAGGCTACGAGCAGTACTTC. Translation: CATGQSHSGIGYEQYF.

This clone has just one count. The chain recombines TRBV9 with TRBJ2-2, with D unresolved. CDR3 length: 15 residues. Trimming shortened V by 4 bases and J by 4 bases, and 14 bases separated the two germline ends. Germline loops: CDR1 SGDLS, CDR2 YYNGEE. The CDR3 is CASSPTDSGTGELFF. The CDR3 DNA is TGTGCCAGCAGCCCCACCGACTCGGGCACCGGGGAGCTGTTTTTT.

This CDR3 reads CATVSSQYNEQFF. In nucleotides, the CDR3 is TGTGCCACCGTTTCGTCTCAATACAATGAGCAGTTCTTC. This chain joins TRBV6-1 and TRBJ2-1; D remains ambiguous. V gave up 10 bases and J gave up 4 bases, with 14 bases separating them. CDR1 is MNHNS, CDR2 SASEGT, per germline. The CDR3 consists of 13 residues.

The chain is built from TRBV27 and TRBJ2-4; 8 bases fit TRBD1. The CDR3 consists of 17 residues. Germline trimming cut 5 bases from V and 0 bases from J; bases unmatched to any gene: 9. Germline V gene lookup returns CDR1 MNHEY and CDR2 SMNVEV (reference sequence). CDR3 in DNA: TGTGCCAGCAGTAGGGACAGGCTTTCCGTAGCCAAAAACATTCAGTACTTC. Protein: CASSRDRLSVAKNIQYF.

The chain employs TRBV29-1 and TRBJ1-1; TRBD1 might be the D (5 bases). Per germline, CDR1 SQVTM and CDR2 ANQGSEA. Deletions cut 6 bases from V and 2 bases from J, with 16 bases between. This CDR3 has 14 amino acids. CDR3 amino acids: CSVRSGTGNTEAFF. CDR3 nucleotide sequence: TGCAGCGTCCGCTCCGGGACGGGAAACACTGAAGCTTTCTTT. The whole variable domain, filled in from reference TRBV29-1 and TRBJ1-1, reads SAVISQKPSRDICQRGTSLTIQCQVDSQVTMMFWYRQQPGQSLTLIATANQGSEATYESGFVIDKFPISRPNLTFSTLTVSNMSPEDSSIYLCSVRSGTGNTEAFFGQGTRLTVV.

Here the CDR3 DNA reads TGTGCTAGTGGTTTTAACATCGCCCCGACGAGCTCCTATAATTCACCCCTCCACTTT. Translated, it gives CASGFNIAPTSSYNSPLHF. The rearrangement uses TRBV12-5 and TRBJ1-6; D uncertain. The CDR3 totals 19 residues. Germline V CDR1 and CDR2: LGHNT, FRNRAP. Between the trimmed V and J ends, which lost 3 bases and 0 bases, there was a span of 18 bases.

The chain recombines TRBV9 with TRBJ2-2, with TRBD1 as a possible D gene (5 bases). Trimming removed 3 bases at V and 6 bases at J, with 24 bases between. Germline V CDR1 and CDR2: SGDLS, YYNGEE. The CDR3 is 18 residues long. DNA for the CDR3: TGTGCCAGCAGCGAGACCCACGGTCTGGACATGTCCCCCGGGGAGCTGTTTTTT. Translating gives CASSETHGLDMSPGELFF.

V usage is TRBV19 and J usage is TRBJ1-3; 9 bases align to TRBD1. The CDR3 length is 18 residues. CDR1 is LNHDA, CDR2 SQIVND, per germline (reference sequence). The junction had 15 bases not matched to a gene; V was cut back by 5 bases and J by 4 bases. The CDR3 nucleotides are TGTGCCAGTAGTGAACAATGGCCCGGGACAGGGTCCGGAAACACCATATATTTT. This translates into CASSEQWPGTGSGNTIYF. Using reference TRBV19 and TRBJ1-3 for the parts outside the CDR3, the full variable domain is DGGITQSPKYLFRKEGQNVTLSCEQNLNHDAMYWYRQDPGQGLRLIYYSQIVNDFQKGDIAEGYSVSREKKESFPLTVTSAQKNPTAFYLCASSEQWPGTGSGNTIYFGEGSWLTVV.

This chain uses TRBV6-5 with TRBJ1-2; a possible D gene is TRBD1 (5 bases). Trimming removed 8 bases at V and 3 bases at J, with 16 bases between. This CDR3 region has 14 residues. Per germline, CDR1 MNHEY and CDR2 SVGAGI. The chain's CDR3 is CASSPGLLDYGYTF. The CDR3, as DNA: TGTGCCAGCTCCCCAGGGCTGTTAGACTATGGCTACACCTTC.

The rearrangement joins TRBV12-5 to TRBJ1-1; 8 nucleotides align to TRBD1. The CDR3 spans 14 residues. Germline V CDR1 and CDR2: LGHNT, FRNRAP. Trimming took 5 bases from V and 1 from J; bases not matched to a gene: 3. In DNA form, the CDR3 reads TGTGCTAGTGGTCTCGACAGGGGGAACACTGAAGCTTTCTTT. It encodes CASGLDRGNTEAFF. Supplemented by reference TRBV12-5 and TRBJ1-1, the full variable domain reads DARVTQTPRHKVTEMGQEVTMRCQPILGHNTVFWYRQTMMQGLELLAYFRNRAPLDDSGMPKDRFSAEMPDATLATLKIQPSEPRDSAVYFCASGLDRGNTEAFFGQGTRLTVV.

The chain joins TRBV29-1 to TRBJ1-1, with 8 bases matching TRBD1. This CDR3 has 13 residues. Losses at the gene ends were 6 bases for V and 4 bases for J; bases not matched to a gene: 7. Germline loops: CDR1 SQVTM, CDR2 ANQGSEA. CDR3 residues: CSVSGGFGTEAFF. For the CDR3, the DNA is TGCAGCGTCTCAGGGGGCTTCGGCACTGAAGCTTTCTTT.

Only one count was recorded for this clone. The genes are TRBV14 and TRBJ1-1; D unclear. V lost 3 bases to trimming and J lost 3 bases, with 11 bases between them. The CDR3 is 14 amino acids. Germline V gene sequence: CDR1 SGHDN, CDR2 FVKESK. CDR3 nucleotide sequence: TGTGCCAGCAGCCAGGACGGATACTACACTGAAGCTTTCTTT. Its translation is CASSQDGYYTEAFF.

The chain joins TRBV19 to TRBJ2-3; TRBD2 agrees at 8 bases. The CDR3 has 19 amino acids. The germline V gene has CDR1 LNHDA and CDR2 SQIVND (reference sequence). V was pared by 0 bases and J by 2 bases, with 13 bases of the junction left unmatched. CDR3 DNA: TGTGCCAGTAGTATAGAAATCGGAGTAGCGGGGAGATACACAGATACGCAGTATTTT. Its translation is CASSIEIGVAGRYTDTQYF.

The genes are TRBV30 and TRBJ2-1; 10 bases match TRBD2. CDR3 length equals 15 residues. The germline gives CDR1 GTSNPN, CDR2 SVGIG (reference sequence). V lost 0 bases, J lost 6 bases, and 5 bases stayed unmatched. The DNA of the CDR3 is TGTGCCTGGAGTGTACGCGCTAGCGGGGGCAATGAGCAGTTCTTC. This sequence encodes CAWSVRASGGNEQFF. Together with reference TRBV30 and TRBJ2-1, the CDR3 gives the full variable domain: SQTIHQWPATLVQPVGSPLSLECTVEGTSNPNLYWYRQAAGRGLQLLFYSVGIGQISSEVPQNLSASRPQDRQFILSSKKLLLSDSGFYLCAWSVRASGGNEQFFGPGTRLTVL.

The J gene is TRBJ2-5, the V gene TRBV20-1; D not resolved. Trimming removed 1 base at V and 4 bases at J, with 4 bases between. The CDR3 extends over 11 amino acids. Looked up from germline, CDR1 is DFQATT and CDR2 is SNEGSKA (reference sequence). Here the CDR3 DNA reads TGCAGTGCTAGAGTGGTAGAGACCCAGTACTTC. As protein: CSARVVETQYF.

The genes are TRBV27 and TRBJ1-6, with a tentative D call TRBD1 (5 bases). V was trimmed by 6 bases and J by 5 bases, leaving 8 bases between them. Germline V gene data show CDR1 as MNHEY and CDR2 as SMNVEV (reference sequence). This CDR3 comprises 13 residues. CDR3 nucleotide sequence: TGTGCCAGCAGACAACAGGATAATTCACCCCTCCACTTT. Protein: CASRQQDNSPLHF.

This chain uses TRBV19 with TRBJ2-5; 7 bases fit TRBD1. This CDR3 has 14 amino acids. V was pared by 5 bases and J by 1 base, with 4 bases of the junction left unmatched. Per the germline V gene, CDR1 is LNHDA and CDR2 is SQIVND (reference sequence). The CDR3: CASSDRAPQETQYF. The DNA for the CDR3 is TGTGCCAGTAGTGACAGGGCGCCCCAAGAGACCCAGTACTTC.

Written as DNA, the CDR3 is TGCGCCAGCAGTGTCGGCGGGAGGGGACACGAGCAGTACTTC. Its protein product is CASSVGGRGHEQYF. This chain uses TRBV10-2 with TRBJ2-7; 9 bases match TRBD2. Germline V gene data show CDR1 as WSHSY and CDR2 as SAAADI. CDR3 length equals 14 residues. Trimming cost V 4 bases and J 5 bases; bases outside gene matches: 6.

The chain is built from TRBV19 and TRBJ2-5; D is unclear. Per germline, CDR1 LNHDA and CDR2 SQIVND (reference sequence). The CDR3 covers 12 residues. Trimming shortened V by 5 bases and J by 13 bases, and 17 bases separated the two germline ends. CDR3 amino acids: CASSFRDGPMYF. The CDR3 coding sequence is TGTGCCAGTAGTTTCCGAGACGGACCCATGTACTTC.

The J gene is TRBJ1-1, the V gene TRBV27; D remains unclear. The germline V and J ends were trimmed by 6 bases and 0 bases, with 20 bases remaining between them. The CDR3 is made up of 17 amino acids. The germline V gene has CDR1 MNHEY and CDR2 SMNVEV (reference sequence). The CDR3 DNA reads TGTGCCAGCAGCTATAGGCCCCGGAGTAGCCTGAACACTGAAGCTTTCTTT. This sequence encodes CASSYRPRSSLNTEAFF.

This chain joins TRBV7-7 and TRBJ2-2; TRBD1 matches at 7 bases. The germline gives CDR1 SSHAT, CDR2 FNYEAQ (reference sequence). The CDR3 contains 14 residues. With 3 bases clipped from V and 8 bases from J, the junction kept 6 bases outside the gene matches. CDR3 sequence (DNA): TGTGCCAGCAGCTTGGGACAGCAGTTAGGGGAGCTGTTTTTT. Amino acids: CASSLGQQLGELFF.

This clone was seen more than once but under ten times. V is TRBV28 and J is TRBJ1-6; TRBD1 matches 7 bases. This CDR3 contains 14 residues. CDR1 MDHEN and CDR2 SYDVKM come from the germline V gene. V shed 4 bases, J shed 9 bases, and the junction held 6 bases outside the gene matches. In DNA, the CDR3 is TGTGCCAGCAGTTCCTCCGACAGGGTTTCACCCCTCCACTTT. This sequence encodes CASSSSDRVSPLHF. Full variable domain (remainder filled in from reference TRBV28 and TRBJ1-6): DVKVTQSSRYLVKRTGEKVFLECVQDMDHENMFWYRQDPGLGLRLIYFSYDVKMKEKGDIPEGYSVSREKKERFSLILESASTNQTSMYLCASSSSDRVSPLHFGNGTRLTVT.

This clone showed up just once. The J gene is TRBJ2-7, the V gene TRBV6-6; D not resolved. V lost 8 bases, J lost 3 bases, and 8 bases lay in between. There are 11 residues in the CDR3. Germline loops: CDR1 MNHNY, CDR2 SVGAGI (reference sequence). The CDR3 here is CASVDLYEQYF. The CDR3 coding sequence is TGTGCCAGCGTGGACCTCTACGAGCAGTACTTC.

This clone was seen a single time. The rearrangement joins TRBV6-5 to TRBJ1-2; D gene ambiguous. With 4 bases removed from V and 4 bases from J, the gap between germline ends came to 16 bases. This CDR3 is built from 15 residues. Germline CDR1 reads MNHEY; CDR2 reads SVGAGI. This CDR3 reads CASSSSGRNPYGYTF. CDR3 nucleotides: TGTGCCAGCAGTTCCTCTGGACGGAACCCCTATGGCTACACCTTC.

This clone came up a few times. This chain connects TRBV5-4 to TRBJ2-7; maybe TRBD1 (6 bases). The V gene's germline CDR1 is SGHNT and CDR2 YYREEE (reference sequence). This CDR3 spans 13 amino acids. Trimming removed 4 bases at V and 6 bases at J, with 14 bases between. CDR3 amino acids: CASSTAGAREQYV. The DNA of the CDR3 is TGTGCCAGCAGCACCGCAGGGGCGCGCGAGCAGTACGTC.